This T cell receptor (beta chain) was recorded in a study of T cell repertoires in cytomegalovirus infection. Whole-study context: Indicated by public TCR beta signatures were CMV infection and matching HLA type.

Trimming took 2 bases from V and 13 from J, leaving 12 bases between them. From germline, CDR1 is SGHTA and CDR2 FQGNSA. This CDR3 contains 12 residues. Ten or more counts support this clonotype. TCRdb reanalysed the reads using MiXCR and keeps one entry per CDR3 protein. The sample has under 850,000 distinct CDR3 sequences, 35% seen once. The clonotype originates from a human donor in good health (CMV status not recorded). Some clones in this sample may be carry-over from other donors' samples. The chain couples TRBV7-2 to TRBJ2-1, with unresolved D. Sequencing was performed on PBMCs. Here the CDR3 reads CASSLIQGVQFF. The CDR3 DNA reads TGTGCCAGCAGCTTAATTCAAGGTGTTCAGTTCTTC.